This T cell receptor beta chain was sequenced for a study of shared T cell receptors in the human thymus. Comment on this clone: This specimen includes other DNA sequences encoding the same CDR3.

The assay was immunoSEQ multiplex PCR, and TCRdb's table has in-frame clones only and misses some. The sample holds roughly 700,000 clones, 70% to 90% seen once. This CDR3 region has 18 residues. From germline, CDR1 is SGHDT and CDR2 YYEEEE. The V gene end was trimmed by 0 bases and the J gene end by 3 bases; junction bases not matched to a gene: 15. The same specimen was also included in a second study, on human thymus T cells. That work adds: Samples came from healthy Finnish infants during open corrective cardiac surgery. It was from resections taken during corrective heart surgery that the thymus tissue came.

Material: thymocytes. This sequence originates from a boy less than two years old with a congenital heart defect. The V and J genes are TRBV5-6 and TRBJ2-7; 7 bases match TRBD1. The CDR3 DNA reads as TGTGCCAGCAGCTTGGAGGGGCAGGGGGTATACCGGAACTACGAGCAGTACTTC. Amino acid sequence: CASSLEGQGVYRNYEQYF.